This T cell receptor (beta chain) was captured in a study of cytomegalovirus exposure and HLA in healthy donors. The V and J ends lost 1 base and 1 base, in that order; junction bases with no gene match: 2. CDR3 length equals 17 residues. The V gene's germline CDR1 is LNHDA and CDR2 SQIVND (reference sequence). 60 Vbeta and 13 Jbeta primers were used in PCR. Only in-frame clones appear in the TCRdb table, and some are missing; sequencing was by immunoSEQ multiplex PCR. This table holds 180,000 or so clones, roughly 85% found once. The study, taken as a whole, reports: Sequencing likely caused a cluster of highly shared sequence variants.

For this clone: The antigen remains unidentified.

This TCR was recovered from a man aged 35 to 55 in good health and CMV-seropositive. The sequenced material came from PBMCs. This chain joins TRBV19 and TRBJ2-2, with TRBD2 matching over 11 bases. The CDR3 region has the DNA TGTGCCAGTAGTATAGGAACTAGCGGGGGGAACACCGGGGAGCTGTTTTTT. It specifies CASSIGTSGGNTGELFF.